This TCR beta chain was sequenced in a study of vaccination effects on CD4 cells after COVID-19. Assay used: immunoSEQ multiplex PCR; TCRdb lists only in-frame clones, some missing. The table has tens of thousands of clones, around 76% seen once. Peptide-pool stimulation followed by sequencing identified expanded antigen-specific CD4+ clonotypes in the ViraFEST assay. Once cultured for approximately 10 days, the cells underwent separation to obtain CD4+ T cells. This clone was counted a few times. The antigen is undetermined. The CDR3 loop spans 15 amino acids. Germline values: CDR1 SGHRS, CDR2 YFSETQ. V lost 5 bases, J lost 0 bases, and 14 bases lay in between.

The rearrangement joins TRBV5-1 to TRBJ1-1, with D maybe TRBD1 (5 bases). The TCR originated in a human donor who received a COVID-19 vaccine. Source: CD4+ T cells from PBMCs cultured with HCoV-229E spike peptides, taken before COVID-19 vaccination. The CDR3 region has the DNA TGCGCCAGCAGTCCGGGGGGTAACTTGAACACTGAAGCTTTCTTT. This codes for CASSPGGNLNTEAFF.